The clone carrying this T cell receptor (beta chain) was counted only a few times. Its cognate antigen is unknown. The record originates from a study of blood T cells in healthy people across ages. Study-wide points: Naive CD4+ cells and diversity were both higher in long-lived donors than in aged donors. One million T cells yielded diversity estimates that were considered underestimates.

Using a J-beta primer mix together with a sample-barcoded 5' primer, a second PCR was run for about 6 to 11 cycles. TCRdb itself ran the 5' RACE reads through MiXCR, one entry per CDR3 protein. The sample has 1.4 million to 1.5 million distinct CDR3 sequences, about 40% seen once. The sample taken for sequencing was blood. The TCR comes from a woman younger than 35 in good health.

CDR3 protein: CASSEPGQGTNTEAFF. In nucleotides, the CDR3 is TGTGCCAGCAGTGAACCGGGACAGGGGACGAACACTGAAGCTTTCTTT. The V call is TRBV2, the J call TRBJ1-1, with 10 nucleotides matching TRBD1. From germline, CDR1 is SNHLY and CDR2 FYNNEI. The ends lost 2 bases at V and 1 base at J; junction bases unmatched: 4. This CDR3 contains 16 residues.